A single sample is the source of the 13 T cell receptor beta chains below, sequenced in a study of regulatory T cells in long-lasting Graves disease. This sample's time point: newly diagnosed GD, antithyroid drugs for less than 3 months. PBMC-extracted RNA yielded the TCR library. Combining iRepertoire HTBI primers with Arm-PCR of CDR3 regions, the authors built TCR beta libraries. TCRdb redid the calling of the multiplex PCR reads with MiXCR, one entry per CDR3 protein. The sample holds more than 400,000 distinct CDR3 sequences, roughly 15% seen once. This sample also belongs to another study, concerning T cells in Graves' hyperthyroidism and ophthalmopathy.

The source material was peripheral blood mononuclear cells (PBMCs), sampled at new diagnosis, from a patient treated with antithyroid drugs. These receptor sequences come from a woman in her twenties or thirties with Graves disease.

The table lists this clonotype with many counts. The rearrangement uses TRBV18 and TRBJ2-1; 15 nucleotides agree with TRBD2. Germline CDR1 and CDR2: KGHSH and LQKENI. J gave up 9 bases and V 3 bases, and 9 bases lay outside the gene matches. The CDR3 length is 17 residues. CDR3 DNA sequence: TGTGCCAGCTCACCTTACGGACTAGCGGGAGGGTTCCGTGAGCAGTTCTTC. Protein product: CASSPYGLAGGFREQFF.

This clonotype was seen only a few times. V and J are TRBV20-1 and TRBJ1-6, with D perhaps matching TRBD1 (6 bases). The germline V gene has CDR1 DFQATT and CDR2 SNEGSKA (reference sequence). The CDR3 runs 14 residues. V lost 3 bases and J 9 bases, leaving 15 bases between the germline ends. The CDR3: CSARTDSVTSPLHF. The CDR3 coding sequence is TGCAGTGCTAGGACGGACAGTGTGACTTCACCCCTCCACTTT.

This clonotype came up many times. One end of the junction fails to match germline, which may point to a read error. This sequence joins TRBV4-1 and TRBJ2-1; perhaps TRBD2 as D (5 bases). The V gene's germline CDR1 is MGHRA and CDR2 YSYEKL. The CDR3 spans 16 residues. The CDR3 is CASRQGGGRKDNEQFF. CDR3 DNA sequence: TGCGCCAGCAGGCAAGGAGGTGGGAGAAAGGACAATGAGCAGTTCTTC.

A note on this clonotype: A much larger clone is a single base away; this may be a read error. The chain carries TRBV20-1 and TRBJ2-1; 8 nucleotides agree with TRBD2. The germline gives CDR1 DFQATT, CDR2 SNEGSKA (reference sequence). There are 17 residues in the CDR3. CDR3 coding DNA: TGCAATGCTAGAGATCTTGGCACCGGGACTAGTCGCAATGAGCAGTCCTTC. It encodes CNARDLGTGTSRNEQSF.

This clonotype was picked up a small number of times. The V gene is TRBV6-1, the J gene TRBJ1-3, with 8 bases lining up with TRBD1. The J segment lost 0 bases and the V segment lost 6 bases, leaving 10 bases of the junction unmatched. The CDR3 spans 17 residues. Germline V gene sequence: CDR1 MNHNS, CDR2 SASEGT. CDR3 sequence: CASSQRGQAVSGNTIYF. As DNA, the CDR3 is TGTGCCAGCAGCCAACGGGGACAGGCCGTCTCTGGAAACACCATATATTTT.

This clonotype was picked up many times. CDR3 DNA: TGTGCCAGCAGCTTCCTCCCGTCCCGGGACAGGGGACAGACCCAGTACTTC. It codes for CASSFLPSRDRGQTQYF. The chain is built from TRBV7-2 and TRBJ2-5, with 10 bases that match TRBD1. CDR3 length: 17 residues. V shed 3 bases, J shed 6 bases, and the junction held 13 bases outside the gene matches. CDR1 and CDR2 (germline): SGHTA, FQGNSA.

The chain is built from TRBV5-1 and TRBJ2-7, with 7 bases aligning to TRBD1. The CDR3 length is 16 residues. V shed 5 bases, J shed 0 bases, and the junction held 11 bases outside the gene matches. Germline V gives CDR1 SGHRS, CDR2 YFSETQ. CDR3 DNA: TGCGCCAGCAGTTCGGGACAGACCTGGAGCTCCTACGAGCAGTACTTC. Encoded protein: CASSSGQTWSSYEQYF.

At least ten counts were recorded for this clonotype. The chain couples TRBV7-9 to TRBJ2-7; D is undetermined. The CDR3 totals 14 residues. Trimming stripped 7 bases from V and 2 bases from J, with 15 bases between. Germline loops: CDR1 SEHNR, CDR2 FQNEAQ (reference sequence). The CDR3 coding sequence is TGTGCCAGCACCCCTTCGCGTCGGCCCTACGAGCAGTACTTC. Translating it yields CASTPSRRPYEQYF.

This clonotype occurred a few times. The chain links TRBV11-2 to TRBJ2-1; 9 nucleotides match TRBD1. The CDR3 totals 16 residues. Trimming at V came to 1 base and at J to 4 bases, leaving 5 bases not matched to a gene. Germline loops: CDR1 SGHAT, CDR2 FQNNGV. CDR3 sequence: CASSLGGDRVYNEQFF. CDR3 DNA: TGTGCCAGCAGCTTAGGAGGGGACAGGGTGTACAATGAGCAGTTCTTC. Looking up the rest from reference TRBV11-2 and TRBJ2-1 gives the full variable domain: EAGVAQSPRYKIIEKRQSVAFWCNPISGHATLYWYQQILGQGPKLLIQFQNNGVVDDSQLPKDRFSAERLKGVDSTLKIQPAKLEDSAVYLCASSLGGDRVYNEQFFGPGTRLTVL.

The chain recombines TRBV12-3 or TRBV12-4 with TRBJ2-1; 9 bases line up with TRBD2. Germline trimming cut 3 bases from V and 8 bases from J; bases unmatched to any gene: 5. This CDR3 comprises 14 residues. This CDR3 is CASSLVSGSYEQFF. In DNA form, the CDR3 reads TGTGCCAGCAGTTTGGTTAGCGGGAGCTATGAGCAGTTCTTC.

Many counts were recorded for this clonotype. The chain links TRBV20-1 to TRBJ2-2, with 9 positions matching TRBD2. The J segment lost 7 bases and the V segment lost 0 bases, leaving 9 bases of the junction unmatched. From germline, CDR1 is DFQATT and CDR2 SNEGSKA (reference sequence). The CDR3 has 16 residues. CDR3 sequence reads: CSARDSGSTGYGELFF. The CDR3 nucleotides are TGCAGTGCTAGAGATAGCGGGAGTACAGGTTACGGGGAGCTGTTTTTT.

This sequence joins TRBV12-3 or TRBV12-4 and TRBJ2-1, with 13 bases lining up with TRBD2. The length of the CDR3 is 19 residues. Trimming took 0 bases from V and 0 from J; bases not matched to a gene: 5. The CDR3, as DNA: TGTGCCAGCAGTTTAGCCGGGACTAGCGGGACAAGCTCCTACAATGAGCAGTTCTTC. Residues: CASSLAGTSGTSSYNEQFF.

This clonotype appeared many times. The rearrangement joins TRBV15 to TRBJ2-7; D call uncertain. The V end was cut by 3 bases, the J end by 0 bases, with 18 bases between. Per the germline V gene, CDR1 is LNHNV and CDR2 is YYDKDF (reference sequence). This CDR3 is 17 amino acids long. The CDR3 coding sequence is TGTGCCACCAGCAGTCCCTCCAAGGGCATCTCCTCCTACGAGCAGTACTTC. This gives the protein CATSSPSKGISSYEQYF.